This T cell receptor (beta chain) was observed in a study of regulatory T cells in long-lasting Graves disease. Investigators prepared the TCR beta libraries by applying iRepertoire HTBI primers and Arm-PCR of CDR3 regions. As originally analysed: Spanning all samples, the identified segments comprised some 66 TRBV and 14 TRBJ. TCRdb reprocessed the multiplex PCR reads via MiXCR and lists one record per CDR3 protein. The V and J calls follow TCRdb's processing rather than the paper's. The data hold around 240,000 distinct CDR3 sequences, with approximately 20% observed a single time. The CDR3 contains 15 residues. CDR1 and CDR2 from the germline V gene are KGHDR and SFDVKD. Trimming left V 2 bases short and J 6 bases short, with 12 bases between. Time point: newly diagnosed GD, antithyroid drugs for less than 3 months. The TCR library was prepared using RNA isolated from PBMCs. The patients were enrolled through endocrinology in Xi'an, China. A blood draw put around 9 milliliters of peripheral blood into EDTA tubes.

The same sample was also used in a study of T cells in Graves' hyperthyroidism and ophthalmopathy. As reported in that work: Classification by a 13 V-J model distinguished ophthalmopathy from stable hyperthyroidism.

Here the sequenced sample was peripheral blood mononuclear cells (PBMCs), taken at new diagnosis, from a patient treated with antithyroid drugs. The source is a woman aged 30 to 39 with Graves disease. The chain combines TRBV24-1 with TRBJ2-2, with D tentatively TRBD1 (6 bases). CDR3 residues: CATSDYHRVPGELFF. The DNA for the CDR3 is TGTGCCACCAGTGATTATCACAGGGTCCCCGGGGAGCTGTTTTTT.